What follows are 11 T cell receptor beta chains derived from one specimen sequenced in a study of blood T cell repertoires in COVID-19. Only in-frame clones appear in the TCRdb table, and some are missing; sequencing was by immunoSEQ multiplex PCR. The sample has about 330,000 clones, approximately 85% seen once. What was sequenced was peripheral blood. These receptors were collected from a woman in her 50s with acute or convalescent COVID-19.

This clone was seen just once. Here the CDR3 reads CASSPQQGDQPQHF. CDR3 nucleotides: TGTGCCAGCTCACCACAACAGGGAGATCAGCCCCAGCATTTT. V gene TRBV18 combines with J gene TRBJ1-5; a possible D gene is TRBD1 (6 bases). Trimming left V 1 base short and J 5 bases short, with 9 bases between. CDR1 and CDR2 from the germline V gene are KGHSH and LQKENI. The CDR3 is made up of 14 amino acids.

The sample holds a few counts of this clone. The V call is TRBV19, the J call TRBJ1-1; D perhaps matches TRBD1 (5 bases). The V gene lost 3 bases and the J gene lost 4 bases, with 18 bases spanning the gap. Looked up from germline, CDR1 is LNHDA and CDR2 is SQIVND (reference sequence). This CDR3 comprises 16 residues. The CDR3 nucleotides are TGTGCCAGTAGTATGCACGGAAGGGCAGGGATCACTGAAGCTTTCTTT. This translates into CASSMHGRAGITEAFF. The variable domain in full, with the rest retrieved from reference TRBV19 and TRBJ1-1, is DGGITQSPKYLFRKEGQNVTLSCEQNLNHDAMYWYRQDPGQGLRLIYYSQIVNDFQKGDIAEGYSVSREKKESFPLTVTSAQKNPTAFYLCASSMHGRAGITEAFFGQGTRLTVV.

As DNA, the CDR3 is TGTGCCAGCAGTTCCCGGGACAGGGAAGAGCAGTACTTC. It is translated as CASSSRDREEQYF. The rearrangement joins TRBV6-5 to TRBJ2-7, with 9 bases lining up with TRBD1. Per the germline V gene, CDR1 is MNHEY and CDR2 is SVGAGI. The CDR3 runs 13 residues. Trimming took 4 bases from V and 7 from J; bases not matched to a gene: 5.

The rearrangement joins TRBV7-8 to TRBJ1-5, with TRBD1 matching over 8 bases. The CDR3 contains 15 residues. V was pared by 5 bases and J by 4 bases, with 7 bases of the junction left unmatched. Germline V CDR1 and CDR2: SGHVS, FQNEAQ. The CDR3 nucleotides read TGTGCCAGCAGCACAAGGACAGGGAATAATCAGCCCCAGCATTTT. It translates to CASSTRTGNNQPQHF.

This clone showed up just a few times. The rearrangement links TRBV5-1 to TRBJ1-2; 12 bases align to TRBD1. Germline V gives CDR1 SGHRS, CDR2 YFSETQ. Trimming took 3 bases from V and 7 from J; bases not matched to a gene: 10. The CDR3 has 16 residues. The DNA for the CDR3 is TGCGCCAGCAGCTCAATCACCGGGACAGGGGGCTCTGGCTACACCTTC. Protein product: CASSSITGTGGSGYTF.

The chain's CDR3 is CASSFNRIEAFF. The CDR3 nucleotides read TGTGCCAGCAGCTTCAACAGGATTGAAGCTTTCTTT. The chain links TRBV11-1 to TRBJ1-1; D may be TRBD1 (5 bases). The CDR3 consists of 12 residues. Trimming shortened V by 3 bases and J by 7 bases, and 9 bases separated the two germline ends. Germline loops: CDR1 SGHAT, CDR2 FQDESV (reference sequence).

V and J are TRBV7-3 and TRBJ2-1, with 12 bases aligning to TRBD1. Germline lookup yields CDR1 SGHTA and CDR2 FQGTGA. CDR3 length: 16 amino acids. With 5 bases clipped from V and 7 bases from J, the junction kept 9 bases outside the gene matches. The CDR3 region has the DNA TGTGCCAGCAGCCACACGGGGACAGGGGGCGGGAATGAGCAGTTCTTC. Translated, it gives CASSHTGTGGGNEQFF.

The chain has TRBV5-1 and TRBJ2-1; D is uncertain. Trimming took off 3 bases at V and 4 bases at J, with 17 bases between the two ends. The CDR3 is 16 amino acids. CDR1 SGHRS and CDR2 YFSETQ come from the germline V gene. The CDR3 nucleotides read TGCGCCAGCAGCTCCAGTACCGGGTCCTTATACAATGAGCAGTTCTTC. Its protein is CASSSSTGSLYNEQFF.

CDR3 protein: CAISESAGENYGYTF. The CDR3, as DNA: TGTGCCATCAGTGAGTCGGCAGGGGAAAACTATGGCTACACCTTC. V and J are TRBV10-3 and TRBJ1-2; perhaps TRBD1 as D (6 bases). The germline V gene encodes CDR1 ENHRY and CDR2 SYGVKD. Trimming left V 0 bases short and J 2 bases short, with 10 bases between. CDR3 length: 15 amino acids.

This chain joins TRBV15 and TRBJ2-5, with D possibly matching TRBD1 (6 bases). With 1 base removed from V and 2 bases from J, the gap between germline ends came to 11 bases. Germline-derived CDR1 and CDR2 are LNHNV and YYDKDF (reference sequence). The CDR3 totals 15 residues. CDR3 residues: CATSRVRDTQETQYF. In DNA, the CDR3 is TGTGCCACCAGCAGAGTGAGGGACACGCAAGAGACCCAGTACTTC.

The count of this clone is one. The rearrangement joins TRBV28 to TRBJ1-4, with 10 positions matching TRBD1. Germline V CDR1 and CDR2: MDHEN, SYDVKM. Trimming at V came to 5 bases and at J to 8 bases, leaving 8 bases not matched to a gene. The CDR3 sequence is 15 residues long. The CDR3 is CASSAPGTGVEKLFF. The CDR3 region has the DNA TGTGCCAGCAGTGCCCCCGGGACAGGGGTAGAAAAACTGTTTTTT.